Below, 23 T cell receptor beta chains from the same sample are listed, as sequenced in a study of blood T cell repertoires in COVID-19. The assay was immunoSEQ multiplex PCR, and TCRdb's table has in-frame clones only and misses some. The sample has 300,000 to 350,000 clones; around 83% are singletons. The sample comprised peripheral blood. Every receptor here comes from a man aged 30 to 45 with active or convalescent COVID-19.

The rearrangement uses TRBV6-5 and TRBJ1-3, with 7 bases matching TRBD1. Germline CDR1 MNHEY, CDR2 SVGAGI. The CDR3 is 14 residues long. The V gene end was trimmed by 6 bases and the J gene end by 1 base; junction bases not matched to a gene: 3. The CDR3 protein is CASSRQGSGNTIYF. The CDR3 DNA is TGTGCCAGCAGCCGACAGGGTTCTGGAAACACCATATATTTT.

In its sample, this clone was seen a few times. V usage is TRBV7-8 and J usage is TRBJ2-1; TRBD2 might be the D (5 bases). Germline V gives CDR1 SGHVS, CDR2 FQNEAQ. The V and J ends lost 2 bases and 10 bases respectively, with 12 bases between them. The CDR3 runs to 13 residues. The CDR3 is CASSLSVQREQFF. The CDR3, as DNA: TGTGCCAGCAGCTTATCCGTCCAGCGGGAGCAGTTCTTC.

V and J are TRBV6-5 and TRBJ1-1; D is unresolved. Deletions cut 6 bases from V and 5 bases from J, with 7 bases between. This CDR3 has 11 amino acids. The germline V gene has CDR1 MNHEY and CDR2 SVGAGI. CDR3 loop: CASSHLTEAFF. DNA of the CDR3: TGTGCCAGCAGCCACTTAACTGAAGCTTTCTTT.

This clone was detected only a few times. The chain links TRBV19 to TRBJ1-2; a possible D gene is TRBD1 (5 bases). CDR3 size: 14 residues. V shed 1 base and J shed 4 bases, with 10 bases lying between them. Germline V lookup: CDR1 LNHDA, CDR2 SQIVND (reference sequence). CDR3 bases: TGTGCCAGTAGTATAGCGGGGGGAAGCTATGGCTACACCTTC. Translation gives CASSIAGGSYGYTF. The full variable domain, its missing parts supplied by reference TRBV19 and TRBJ1-2, is DGGITQSPKYLFRKEGQNVTLSCEQNLNHDAMYWYRQDPGQGLRLIYYSQIVNDFQKGDIAEGYSVSREKKESFPLTVTSAQKNPTAFYLCASSIAGGSYGYTFGSGTRLTVV.

The rearrangement uses TRBV5-1 and TRBJ1-2; D is perhaps TRBD1 (6 bases). V lost 4 bases to trimming and J lost 2 bases, with 12 bases between them. Germline V lookup: CDR1 SGHRS, CDR2 YFSETQ. The CDR3 loop spans 14 amino acids. This CDR3 reads CASSPGGPNYGYTF. The CDR3 DNA sequence: TGCGCCAGCAGCCCCGGGGGGCCCAACTATGGCTACACCTTC.

The V gene is TRBV19, the J gene TRBJ1-2; D is uncertain. CDR1 and CDR2 from the germline V gene are LNHDA and SQIVND (reference sequence). V shed 11 bases and J shed 3 bases, with 16 bases lying between them. The CDR3 sequence is 13 residues long. CDR3 amino acids: CAPQWWIDYGYTF. DNA for the CDR3: TGTGCCCCACAGTGGTGGATTGACTATGGCTACACCTTC.

This chain joins TRBV7-9 and TRBJ1-2; D gene uncertain. The CDR3 contains 14 residues. V dropped 5 bases and J dropped 4 bases, with 14 bases sitting between them. Germline CDR1 and CDR2: SEHNR and FQNEAQ (reference sequence). The CDR3 DNA is TGTGCCAGCAGCCAAGAATTAACAGTCTATGGCTACACCTTC. This codes for CASSQELTVYGYTF.

CDR3 coding DNA: TGTGCCAGCAGTTTCAGGGGAATCGACACTGAAGCTTTCTTT. Amino acids: CASSFRGIDTEAFF. The rearrangement links TRBV6-5 to TRBJ1-1; weak D call: TRBD1 (6 bases). Between the trimmed V and J ends, which lost 4 bases and 3 bases, there was a span of 12 bases. The CDR3 sequence is 14 residues long. From germline, CDR1 is MNHEY and CDR2 SVGAGI.

The chain uses TRBV20-1 and TRBJ1-2, with D uncertain. The CDR3 sequence is 10 residues long. V gave up 5 bases and J gave up 1 base, with 2 bases separating them. CDR1 is DFQATT and CDR2 is SNEGSKA in the germline V gene (reference sequence). The CDR3 nucleotides are TGCAGTGCTCGTAACTATGGCTACACCTTC. It yields the protein CSARNYGYTF.

The rearrangement links TRBV7-3 to TRBJ2-3; 10 nucleotides line up with TRBD2. The CDR3 consists of 17 residues. V shed 5 bases and J 5 bases; nucleotides not matched to a gene: 13. The V gene's germline CDR1 is SGHTA and CDR2 FQGTGA. The CDR3 DNA follows: TGTGCCAGCAGCACCTCTAGCGGGGGAGGAGCTGAAGATACGCAGTATTTT. Protein: CASSTSSGGGAEDTQYF.

This clone was seen a single time. The chain joins TRBV12-3 or TRBV12-4 to TRBJ2-4; D is unresolved. The CDR3 contains 13 residues. The V end lost 6 bases, the J end lost 6 bases, and 12 bases lay between the germline ends. The CDR3 nucleotides read TGTGCCAGCAGCAGCGAAGTGGCAAACATTCAGTACTTC. Translated, it gives CASSSEVANIQYF.

The rearrangement links TRBV5-1 to TRBJ1-3, with D perhaps matching TRBD1 (6 bases). V lost 3 bases and J lost 4, with 14 bases in between. The CDR3 sequence is 15 residues long. The germline gives CDR1 SGHRS, CDR2 YFSETQ. CDR3 DNA sequence: TGCGCCAGCAGCTGGGGGCCTGGGGAAGGAAACACCATATATTTT. Protein product: CASSWGPGEGNTIYF.

This clone has just a few counts. V and J are TRBV24-1 and TRBJ2-1, with 8 bases aligning to TRBD1. Losses at the gene ends were 0 bases for V and 0 bases for J; bases not matched to a gene: 0. The germline gives CDR1 KGHDR, CDR2 SFDVKD. The CDR3 consists of 16 residues. CDR3 amino acids: CATSDLGQGSYNEQFF. The CDR3 bases are TGTGCCACCAGTGATTTGGGACAGGGCTCCTACAATGAGCAGTTCTTC.

The chain couples TRBV18 to TRBJ1-5, with D possibly matching TRBD1 (5 bases). The CDR3 sequence is 14 residues long. V was trimmed by 6 bases and J by 4 bases, leaving 13 bases between them. Per the germline V gene, CDR1 is KGHSH and CDR2 is LQKENI. In DNA form, the CDR3 reads TGTGCCAGCTCGACGACCGGGGGGAATCAGCCCCAGCATTTT. This encodes CASSTTGGNQPQHF.

This clone was detected once. The sample contains more than one DNA sequence encoding this CDR3. The genes are TRBV11-2 and TRBJ2-2, with 10 positions matching TRBD2. The CDR3 is 14 amino acids. The germline V gene has CDR1 SGHAT and CDR2 FQNNGV. V lost 9 bases to trimming and J lost 1 base; unmatched junction nucleotides: 2. CDR3 nucleotides: TGTGCCAGTAGGACTAGCGGGAACACCGGGGAGCTGTTTTTT. Amino acid sequence: CASRTSGNTGELFF.

The chain joins TRBV6-2 or TRBV6-3 to TRBJ1-2; no reliable D call. With 1 base removed from V and 6 bases from J, the gap between germline ends came to 15 bases. CDR3 length: 15 amino acids. Germline CDR1 and CDR2: MNHEY and SVGEGT. In DNA, the CDR3 is TGTGCCAGCAGTTACTTCGGACGCTCGGGAGATGGCTACACCTTC. Translated: CASSYFGRSGDGYTF.

This chain connects TRBV9 to TRBJ1-2; the D gene is possibly TRBD1 (6 bases). The CDR3 contains 15 residues. From germline, CDR1 is SGDLS and CDR2 YYNGEE. V was pared by 0 bases and J by 4 bases, with 13 bases between. In DNA, the CDR3 is TGTGCCAGCAGCGTAGGGCAGGGGAGCGGCTATGGCTACACCTTC. It is translated as CASSVGQGSGYGYTF. Using reference TRBV9 and TRBJ1-2 for the parts outside the CDR3, the full variable domain is DSGVTQTPKHLITATGQRVTLRCSPRSGDLSVYWYQQSLDQGLQFLIQYYNGEERAKGNILERFSAQQFPDLHSELNLSSLELGDSALYFCASSVGQGSGYGYTFGSGTRLTVV.

In its sample, this clone was seen once. This rearrangement joins TRBV15 to TRBJ2-1; TRBD2 agrees at 11 bases. Trimming cost V 1 base and J 5 bases; bases outside gene matches: 10. Germline V lookup: CDR1 LNHNV, CDR2 YYDKDF (reference sequence). The CDR3 has 18 amino acids. This CDR3 is CATSRGRGGLAGHNEQFF. CDR3 nucleotides: TGTGCCACCAGCAGAGGTCGGGGTGGACTAGCGGGTCACAATGAGCAGTTCTTC.

The rearrangement links TRBV6-6 to TRBJ2-3; 11 bases are a match to TRBD1. Germline trimming cut 8 bases from V and 5 bases from J; bases unmatched to any gene: 9. The CDR3 runs 15 residues. Germline V gene lookup returns CDR1 MNHNY and CDR2 SVGAGI (reference sequence). CDR3 sequence reads: CASGDSGTGGDTQYF. The CDR3 DNA is TGTGCCAGCGGGGATTCCGGGACAGGGGGAGATACGCAGTATTTT.

The V gene is TRBV4-1, the J gene TRBJ1-5, with 8 bases fitting TRBD1. With 4 bases clipped from V and 6 bases from J, the junction kept 14 bases outside the gene matches. The CDR3 consists of 17 residues. Germline lookup yields CDR1 MGHRA and CDR2 YSYEKL. CDR3 residues: CASSRSILQGGGQPQHF. In DNA form, the CDR3 reads TGCGCCAGCAGCCGATCAATTTTACAGGGGGGCGGTCAGCCCCAGCATTTT.

The sample holds one count of this clone. The chain couples TRBV5-1 to TRBJ2-1; TRBD1 matches 7 bases. The CDR3 has 11 amino acids. CDR1 SGHRS and CDR2 YFSETQ come from the germline V gene. The junction had 5 bases not matched to a gene; V was cut back by 9 bases and J by 8 bases. The CDR3 is CATSDRDEQFF. In DNA, the CDR3 is TGCGCCACTTCCGACAGGGATGAGCAGTTCTTC. Together with reference TRBV5-1 and TRBJ2-1, the CDR3 gives the full variable domain: KAGVTQTPRYLIKTRGQQVTLSCSPISGHRSVSWYQQTPGQGLQFLFEYFSETQRNKGNFPGRFSGRQFSNSRSEMNVSTLELGDSALYLCATSDRDEQFFGPGTRLTVL.

This chain connects TRBV14 to TRBJ1-3, with D possibly being TRBD1 (5 bases). This CDR3 contains 15 residues. Germline CDR1 SGHDN, CDR2 FVKESK. Between the trimmed V and J ends, which lost 1 base and 4 bases, there was a span of 11 bases. The CDR3 nucleotides are TGTGCCAGCAGCCAAGTGCTGGGGCGCGGAAACACCATATATTTT. This gives the protein CASSQVLGRGNTIYF.

This clone showed up just a few times. The chain employs TRBV11-2 and TRBJ1-5; possibly TRBD1 for D (6 bases). From germline, CDR1 is SGHAT and CDR2 FQNNGV. With 0 bases removed from V and 7 bases from J, the gap between germline ends came to 13 bases. The CDR3 covers 15 residues. The CDR3 bases are TGTGCCAGCAGCTTAGATCGAGGGGGTTCCCAGCCCCAGCATTTT. It codes for CASSLDRGGSQPQHF.